A single T cell receptor beta chain is shown here with its context. The data derive from a study of shared clonotypes between healthy human individuals. The repertoire was sequenced with immunoSEQ multiplex PCR; TCRdb's copy has only in-frame clones and lacks some. The profile shows about 340,000 clones, roughly 70% of them singletons. The ends were cut back, 2 bases at V and 1 base at J, with 8 bases in the middle. CDR1 KGHSH and CDR2 LQKENI come from the germline V gene. The CDR3 covers 14 residues. The receptor's source is a man in his thirties or forties in good health. V usage is TRBV18 and J usage is TRBJ1-2; D is unresolved. The material sequenced was memory CD4+ T cells sorted from blood. Stated subset: CD45RA-negative fraction. The CDR3 reads CASSPVADNYGYTF. CDR3 coding DNA: TGTGCCAGCTCACCAGTGGCGGATAACTATGGCTACACCTTC.